The entry below describes one T cell receptor (beta chain). These data originate in a study of blood T cell repertoires in COVID-19. Produced via immunoSEQ multiplex PCR; TCRdb's table is partial and in-frame only. The data show more than 95,000 clones, roughly nine tenths seen once. The source material was peripheral blood. The TCR was taken from a human donor in a cohort sampled during active COVID-19.

CDR3 sequence (DNA): TGTGCCAGCAGTGAAGGGGCAGGGGTCTTTCTTCGAGCAGTCGAGACCCAGTACTTC. It codes for CASSEGAGVFLRAVETQYF. This rearrangement joins TRBV6-1 to TRBJ2-5; weak D call: TRBD1 (6 bases). The germline gives CDR1 MNHNS, CDR2 SASEGT. The CDR3 has 19 amino acids. With 1 base removed from V and 5 bases from J, the gap between germline ends came to 26 bases.